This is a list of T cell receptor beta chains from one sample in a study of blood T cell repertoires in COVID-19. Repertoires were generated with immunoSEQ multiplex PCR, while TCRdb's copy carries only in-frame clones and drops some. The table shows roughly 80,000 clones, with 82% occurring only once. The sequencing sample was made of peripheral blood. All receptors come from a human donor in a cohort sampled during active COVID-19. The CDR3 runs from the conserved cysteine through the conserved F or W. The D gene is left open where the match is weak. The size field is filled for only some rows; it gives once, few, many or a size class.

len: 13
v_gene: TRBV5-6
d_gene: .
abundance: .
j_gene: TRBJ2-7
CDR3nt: TGTGCCAGCAGCGTTATCGGACTGGGTGAGCAGTACTTC
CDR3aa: CASSVIGLGEQYF

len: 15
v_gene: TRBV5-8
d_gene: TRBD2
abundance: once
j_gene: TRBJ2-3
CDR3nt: TGTGCCAGCAGTATAGCGGGGGGTTCTACAGATACGCAGTATTTT
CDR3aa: CASSIAGGSTDTQYF

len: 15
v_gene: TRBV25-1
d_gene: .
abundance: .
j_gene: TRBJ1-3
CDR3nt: TGTGCCAGCAGGGGACAATTCTCTTCTGGAAACACCATATATTTT
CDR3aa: CASRGQFSSGNTIYF

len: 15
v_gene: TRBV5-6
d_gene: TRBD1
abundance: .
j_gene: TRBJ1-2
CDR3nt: TGTGCCAGCAGCTTGGACAACAGGGGGCCCTATGGCTACACCTTC
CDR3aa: CASSLDNRGPYGYTF

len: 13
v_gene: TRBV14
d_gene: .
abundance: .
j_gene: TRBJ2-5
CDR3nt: TGTGCCAGCAGCCAAGTGGACAAGGAGACCCAGTACTTC
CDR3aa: CASSQVDKETQYF

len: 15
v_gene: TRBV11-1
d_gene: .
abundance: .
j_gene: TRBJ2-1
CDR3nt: TGTGCCAGCAGCCTAGTGGGCAGGGCCTACAATGAGCAGTTCTTC
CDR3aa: CASSLVGRAYNEQFF

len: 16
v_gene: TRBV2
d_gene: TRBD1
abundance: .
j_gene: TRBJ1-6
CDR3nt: TGTGCCAGCAGCCTGACAGGGGGCGGTTATAATTCACCCCTCCACTTT
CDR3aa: CASSLTGGGYNSPLHF

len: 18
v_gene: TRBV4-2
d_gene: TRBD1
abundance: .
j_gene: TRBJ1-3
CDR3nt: TGTGCCAGCAGCCAAGAGGGGGCAGGGGGGAGCTCTGGAAACACCATATATTTT
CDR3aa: CASSQEGAGGSSGNTIYF

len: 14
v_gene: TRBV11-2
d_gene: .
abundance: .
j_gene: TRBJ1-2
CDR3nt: TGTGCCAGCAGCTCGTTTCGGACACTGGATGGCTACACCTTC
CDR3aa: CASSSFRTLDGYTF

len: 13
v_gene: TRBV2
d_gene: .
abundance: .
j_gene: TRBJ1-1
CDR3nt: TGTGCCAGCAGATTGGGGGGGAATTCTGAAGCTTTCTTT
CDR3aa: CASRLGGNSEAFF

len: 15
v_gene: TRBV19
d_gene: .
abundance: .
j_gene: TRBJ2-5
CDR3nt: TGTGCCAGTAGTATCTTGGGGCGCGAGAGGGAGACCCAGTACTTC
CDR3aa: CASSILGRERETQYF

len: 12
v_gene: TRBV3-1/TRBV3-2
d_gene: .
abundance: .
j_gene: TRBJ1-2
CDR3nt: TGTGCCAGCAGCCAAAGCACCTATGGCTACACCTTC
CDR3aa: CASSQSTYGYTF

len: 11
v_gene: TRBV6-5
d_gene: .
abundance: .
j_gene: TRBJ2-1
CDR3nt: TGTGCCAGCAGTCCTTACAATGAGCAGTTCTTC
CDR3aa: CASSPYNEQFF

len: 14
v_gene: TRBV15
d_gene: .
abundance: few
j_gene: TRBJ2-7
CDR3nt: TGTGCCACCAGCAGAGTCCGTGGCCCTTACGAGCAGTACTTC
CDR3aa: CATSRVRGPYEQYF

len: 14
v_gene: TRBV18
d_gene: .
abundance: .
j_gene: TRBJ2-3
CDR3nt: TGTGCCAGCTCACCAGAACTACGCCTAGATACGCAGTATTTT
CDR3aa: CASSPELRLDTQYF

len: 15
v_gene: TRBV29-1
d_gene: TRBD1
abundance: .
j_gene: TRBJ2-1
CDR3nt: TGCAGCGGTTTGCGGGACAGGGCTACCTACAATGAGCAGTTCTTC
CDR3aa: CSGLRDRATYNEQFF

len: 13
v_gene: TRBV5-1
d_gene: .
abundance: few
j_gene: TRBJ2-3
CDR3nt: TGCGCCAGCAGCTTGTGGGGGCCAGATACGCAGTATTTT
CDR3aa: CASSLWGPDTQYF

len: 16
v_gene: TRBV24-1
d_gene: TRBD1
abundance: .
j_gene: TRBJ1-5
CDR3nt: TGTGCCACCAGTGACCCTGGACAGGTGGGCAATCAGCCCCAGCATTTT
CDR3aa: CATSDPGQVGNQPQHF

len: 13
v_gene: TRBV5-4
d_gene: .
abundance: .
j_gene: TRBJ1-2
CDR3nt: TGTGCCAGCAGCTTAATATCCGGGGGTGGCTACACCTTC
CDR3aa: CASSLISGGGYTF

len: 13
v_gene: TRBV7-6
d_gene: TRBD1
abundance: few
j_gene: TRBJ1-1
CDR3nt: TGTGCCAGCAGCCGGGGACAGGGGCAGGAGGCTTTCTTT
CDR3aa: CASSRGQGQEAFF

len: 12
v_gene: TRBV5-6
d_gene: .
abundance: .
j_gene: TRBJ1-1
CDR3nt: TGTGCCAGCAGCTACCCGGGTGGCGGTGCTTTCTTT
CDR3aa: CASSYPGGGAFF

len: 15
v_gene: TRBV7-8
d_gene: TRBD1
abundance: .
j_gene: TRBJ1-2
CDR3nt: TGTGCCAGCAGCTTAGTGGGTCGCAGGGGGCAAGGCTACACCTTC
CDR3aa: CASSLVGRRGQGYTF

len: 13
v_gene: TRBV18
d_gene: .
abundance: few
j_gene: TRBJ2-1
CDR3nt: TGTGCCAGCTCACCGGTTGACAACAATGAGCAGTTCTTC
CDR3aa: CASSPVDNNEQFF

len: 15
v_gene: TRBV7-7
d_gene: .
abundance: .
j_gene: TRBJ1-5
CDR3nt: TGTGCCAGCAGCAGAGGCCCCGCACGACCTCAGCCCCAGCATTTT
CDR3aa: CASSRGPARPQPQHF

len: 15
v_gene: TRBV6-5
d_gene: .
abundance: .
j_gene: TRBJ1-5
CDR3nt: TGTGCCAGCAGCTCCGTCGGACAAAGCAATCAGCCCCAGCATTTT
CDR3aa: CASSSVGQSNQPQHF

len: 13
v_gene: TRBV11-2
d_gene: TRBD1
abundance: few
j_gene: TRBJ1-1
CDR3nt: TGTGCCAGCAGCTTGCAGGGGGCGACTGAAGCTTTCTTT
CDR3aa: CASSLQGATEAFF

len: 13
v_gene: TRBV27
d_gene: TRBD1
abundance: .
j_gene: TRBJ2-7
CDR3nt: TGTGCCAGCAGCCCCCGGACAGGGGAAGAGCAGTACTTC
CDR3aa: CASSPRTGEEQYF

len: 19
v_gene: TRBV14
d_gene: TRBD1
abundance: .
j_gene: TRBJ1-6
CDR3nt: TGTGCCAGCAGCGACAGGGGGCCACTCAAGAGCTCCTATAATTCACCCCTCCACTTT
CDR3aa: CASSDRGPLKSSYNSPLHF

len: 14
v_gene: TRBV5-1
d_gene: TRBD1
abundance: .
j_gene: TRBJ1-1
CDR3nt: TGCGCCAGCAACCTGGCCGGGACAGGGGATTCGGCTTTCTTT
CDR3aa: CASNLAGTGDSAFF

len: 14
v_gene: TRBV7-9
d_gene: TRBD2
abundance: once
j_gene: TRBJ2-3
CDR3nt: TGTGCCAGCAGCTTAGAAGCGGGGAGAGATACGCAGTATTTT
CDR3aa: CASSLEAGRDTQYF

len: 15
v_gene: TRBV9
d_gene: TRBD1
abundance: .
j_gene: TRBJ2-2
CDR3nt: TGTGCCAGCAGCGCCCGGGACAGCTACACCGGGGAGCTGTTTTTT
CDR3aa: CASSARDSYTGELFF

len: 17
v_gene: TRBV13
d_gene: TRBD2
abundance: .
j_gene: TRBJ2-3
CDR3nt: TGTGCCAGCAGCCCGGGACTAGCGGGGGGGCTGTCAGATACGCAGTATTTT
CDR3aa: CASSPGLAGGLSDTQYF

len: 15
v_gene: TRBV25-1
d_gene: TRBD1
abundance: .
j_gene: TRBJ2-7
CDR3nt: TGTGCCAGCAGTGCAATAGAGGACAGGTCCTACGAGCAGTACTTC
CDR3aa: CASSAIEDRSYEQYF

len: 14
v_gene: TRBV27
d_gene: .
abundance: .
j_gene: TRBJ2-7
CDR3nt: TGTGCCAGCAGTTCCCGGTCCCTCTCCTACGAGCAGTACTTC
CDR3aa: CASSSRSLSYEQYF

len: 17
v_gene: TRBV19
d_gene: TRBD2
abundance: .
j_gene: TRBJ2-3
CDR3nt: TGTGCCAGTAGTATGGGTATTGGACTAGGGGGCACAGATACGCAGTATTTT
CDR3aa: CASSMGIGLGGTDTQYF

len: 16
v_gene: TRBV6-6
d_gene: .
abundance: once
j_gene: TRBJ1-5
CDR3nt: TGTGCCAGCAGTCTGCGAGAGGGCAGCGATAATCAGCCCCAGCATTTT
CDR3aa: CASSLREGSDNQPQHF

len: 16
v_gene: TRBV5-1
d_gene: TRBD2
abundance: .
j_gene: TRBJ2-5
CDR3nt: TGCGCCAGCAGCAGAGGGACTAGCGGGGGGGCGGAGACCCAGTACTTC
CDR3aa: CASSRGTSGGAETQYF

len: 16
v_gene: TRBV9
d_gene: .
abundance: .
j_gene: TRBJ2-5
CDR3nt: TGTGCCAGCAGCGTAGTGCCCGAACTAGCACAAGAGACCCAGTACTTC
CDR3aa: CASSVVPELAQETQYF

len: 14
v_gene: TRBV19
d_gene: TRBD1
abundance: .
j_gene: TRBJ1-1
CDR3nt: TGTGCCAGCACCCCGGGACAGGGGGCGGCCCAAGCTTTCTTT
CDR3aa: CASTPGQGAAQAFF

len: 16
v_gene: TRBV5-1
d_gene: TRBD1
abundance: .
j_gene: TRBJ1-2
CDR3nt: TGCGCCAGCAGCTTGGTTGGGACAGGGGTTGAGTATGGCTACACCTTC
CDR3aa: CASSLVGTGVEYGYTF

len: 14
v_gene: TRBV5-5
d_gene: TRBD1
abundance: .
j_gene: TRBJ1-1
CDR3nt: TGTGCCAGCAGCTTGGAGAGGGGGCGCGGAGAAGCTTTCTTT
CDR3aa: CASSLERGRGEAFF

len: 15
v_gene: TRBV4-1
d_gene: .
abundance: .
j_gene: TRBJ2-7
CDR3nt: TGCGCCAGCAGCCAAATACTGTCACCTACGGACGAGCAGTACTTC
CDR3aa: CASSQILSPTDEQYF

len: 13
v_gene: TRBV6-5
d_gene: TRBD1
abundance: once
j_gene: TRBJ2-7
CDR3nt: TGTGCCAGCAGTAGGGACAGATTCTACGAGCAGTACTTC
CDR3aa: CASSRDRFYEQYF

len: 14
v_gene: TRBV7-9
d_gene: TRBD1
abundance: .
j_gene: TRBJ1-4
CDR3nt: TGTGCCAGCAGCCCTACAGGGGGGGGTGAAAAACTGTTTTTT
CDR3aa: CASSPTGGGEKLFF

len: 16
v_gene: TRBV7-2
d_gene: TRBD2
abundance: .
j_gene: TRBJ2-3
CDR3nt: TGTGCCAGCACTCTTCCTGGGGACTATACCACAGATACGCAGTATTTT
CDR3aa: CASTLPGDYTTDTQYF

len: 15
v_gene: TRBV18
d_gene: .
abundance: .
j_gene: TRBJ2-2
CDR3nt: TGTGCCAGCTCACCAGGGAGGTCGAACACCGGGGAGCTGTTTTTT
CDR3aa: CASSPGRSNTGELFF

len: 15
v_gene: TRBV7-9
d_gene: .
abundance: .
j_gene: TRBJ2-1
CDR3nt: TGTGCCAGCAGCTTGGGGGGTGGCCCTTACAATGAGCAGTTCTTC
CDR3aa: CASSLGGGPYNEQFF

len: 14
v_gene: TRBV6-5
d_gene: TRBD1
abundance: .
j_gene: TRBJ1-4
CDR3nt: TGTGCCAGCAGTTTACAGGGGCGGAATGAAAAACTGTTTTTT
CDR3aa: CASSLQGRNEKLFF